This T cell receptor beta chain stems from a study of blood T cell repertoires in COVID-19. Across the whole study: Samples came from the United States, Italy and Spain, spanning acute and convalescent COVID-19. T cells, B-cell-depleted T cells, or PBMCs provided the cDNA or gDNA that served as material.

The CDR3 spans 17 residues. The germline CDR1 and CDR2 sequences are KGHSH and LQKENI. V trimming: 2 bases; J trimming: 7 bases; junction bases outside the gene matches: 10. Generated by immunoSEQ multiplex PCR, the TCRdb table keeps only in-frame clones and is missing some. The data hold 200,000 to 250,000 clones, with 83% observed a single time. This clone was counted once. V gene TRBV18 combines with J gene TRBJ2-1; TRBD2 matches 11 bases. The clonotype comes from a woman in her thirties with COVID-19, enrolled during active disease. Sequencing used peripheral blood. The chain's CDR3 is CASSPGRTSGRVNEQFF. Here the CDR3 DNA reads TGTGCCAGCTCACCAGGAAGAACTAGCGGGAGAGTAAATGAGCAGTTCTTC.